This T cell receptor beta chain was captured by sequencing in a study of blood T cell repertoires in COVID-19 (dated by TCRdb to about 2020). With respect to the entire study: Collaborator samples came from the United States, Italy and Spain and covered acute and convalescent phases of COVID-19. Deeply sampled blood TCRbeta repertoires from subjects exposed to, actively infected with, or recovered from COVID-19 were included in the dataset. Sample metadata almost always included a de-identified subject ID, COVID-19 status, age in years and sex. The repertoires were released in a freely available public database meant as a resource for research on the immune response to SARS-CoV-2. Samples were obtained from the ongoing ImmuneRACE study (first 160 participants) and from over 1,000 subjects provided by 6 global collaborators. Where available, HLA class I and class II types were obtained from metadata supplied by the sample provider rather than from assay-based typing. The prospective study material was composed of cDNA or gDNA derived from T cells, B-cell-depleted T cells, or PBMCs.

Each collaborating institution followed its own protocols to collect whole blood in K2EDTA tubes. For TCRbeta analysis, collaborator samples were shipped as frozen whole blood, as isolated PBMCs, or as DNA extracted from either sample type. The immunoSEQ Assay, a bias-controlled multiplex PCR, was used to amplify TCRbeta CDR3 regions from genomic DNA. The original pipeline was this. Nucleated cell counts per sample were estimated from amplification of reference gene primers within the assay. Sequence reads were collapsed and filtered to measure the absolute abundance of every unique TCRbeta CDR3 rearrangement. For each sample, productive Simpson clonality was calculated as the square root of Simpson's diversity index over productive rearrangements. Not all clones reach the TCRdb copy of this immuneACCESS table, which keeps in-frame sequences only. Checked studies attribute under half of the gap to unresolved V genes and leave the rest unexplained. Clonal size and the V and J genes are those of that table, whereas D and trimming came from the DNA. This sample lists 280,000 or so clones; around 89% were detected once. Approximately 12% of the sample rests with the top ten.

Overall results and qualifications from the work: The amount of clinical and demographic metadata varied by source and participant and was provided uncurated.

A distance of 11 bases separates the germline ends of V and J, which lose 7 bases and 2 bases respectively. The CDR3 measures 13 amino acids from cysteine to phenylalanine. The CDR3 DNA has 39 bases and is translated from base 1. The germline V gene gives CDR1 as KGHDR and CDR2 as SFDVKD. Concerning this clone: Its antigen is still unknown. No base quality information exists; no much larger clone differs at one position.

The clonotype originates from a woman aged 55 to 70 with acute or convalescent COVID-19. The chain employs TRBV24-1 and TRBJ2-7; the D gene is possibly TRBD1, with 5 bases matching. The sequencing input was peripheral blood. The CDR3 region reads CATSRAGTYEQYF. The DNA sequence is given as TGTGCCACCAGCAGAGCAGGGACCTACGAGCAGTACTTC.